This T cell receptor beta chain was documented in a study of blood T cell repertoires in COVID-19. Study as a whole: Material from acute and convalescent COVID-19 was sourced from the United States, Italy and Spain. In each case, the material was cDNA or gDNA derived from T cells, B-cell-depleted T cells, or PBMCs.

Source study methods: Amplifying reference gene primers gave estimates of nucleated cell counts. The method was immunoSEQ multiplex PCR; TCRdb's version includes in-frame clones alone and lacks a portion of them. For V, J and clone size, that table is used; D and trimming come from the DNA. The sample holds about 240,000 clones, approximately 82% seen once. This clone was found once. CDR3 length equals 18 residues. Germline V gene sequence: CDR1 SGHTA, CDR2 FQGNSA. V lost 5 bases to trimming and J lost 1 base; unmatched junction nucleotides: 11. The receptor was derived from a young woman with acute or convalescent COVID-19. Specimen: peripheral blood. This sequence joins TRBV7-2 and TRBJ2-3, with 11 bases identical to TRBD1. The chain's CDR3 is CASSLRDRGLRGTDTQYF. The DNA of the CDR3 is TGTGCCAGCAGCCTCCGGGACAGGGGGTTACGAGGCACAGATACGCAGTATTTT. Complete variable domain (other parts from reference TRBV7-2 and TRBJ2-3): GAGVSQSPSNKVTEKGKDVELRCDPISGHTALYWYRQSLGQGLEFLIYFQGNSAPDKSGLPSDRFSAERTGGSVSTLTIQRTQQEDSAVYLCASSLRDRGLRGTDTQYFGPGTRLTVL.